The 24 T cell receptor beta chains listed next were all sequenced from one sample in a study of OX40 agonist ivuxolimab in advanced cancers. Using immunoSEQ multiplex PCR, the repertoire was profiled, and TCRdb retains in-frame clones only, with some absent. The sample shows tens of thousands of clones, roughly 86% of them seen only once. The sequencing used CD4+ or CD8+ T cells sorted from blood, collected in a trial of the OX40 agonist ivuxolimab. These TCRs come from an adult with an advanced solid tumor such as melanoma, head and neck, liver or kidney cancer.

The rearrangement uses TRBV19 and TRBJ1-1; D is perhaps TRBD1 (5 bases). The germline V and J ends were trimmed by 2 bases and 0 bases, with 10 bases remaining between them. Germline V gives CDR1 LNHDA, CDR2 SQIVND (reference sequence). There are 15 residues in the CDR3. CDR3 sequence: CASSINQGLNTEAFF. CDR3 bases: TGTGCCAGTAGTATAAATCAGGGACTGAACACTGAAGCTTTCTTT.

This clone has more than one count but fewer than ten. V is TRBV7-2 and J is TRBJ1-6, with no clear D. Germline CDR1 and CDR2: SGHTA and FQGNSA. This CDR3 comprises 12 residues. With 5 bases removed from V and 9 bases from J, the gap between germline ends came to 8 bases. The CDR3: CASSPSSSPLHF. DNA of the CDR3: TGTGCCAGCAGCCCCAGCAGTTCACCCCTCCACTTT. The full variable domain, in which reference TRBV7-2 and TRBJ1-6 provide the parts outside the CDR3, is GAGVSQSPSNKVTEKGKDVELRCDPISGHTALYWYRQSLGQGLEFLIYFQGNSAPDKSGLPSDRFSAERTGGSVSTLTIQRTQQEDSAVYLCASSPSSSPLHFGNGTRLTVT.

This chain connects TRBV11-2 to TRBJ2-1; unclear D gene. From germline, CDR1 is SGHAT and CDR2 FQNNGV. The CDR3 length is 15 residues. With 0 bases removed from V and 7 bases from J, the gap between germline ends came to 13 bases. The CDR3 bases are TGTGCCAGCAGCTTAGATCTCGCTCCTAGGAATGAGCAGTTCTTC. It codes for CASSLDLAPRNEQFF. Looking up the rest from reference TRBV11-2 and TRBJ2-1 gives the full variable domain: EAGVAQSPRYKIIEKRQSVAFWCNPISGHATLYWYQQILGQGPKLLIQFQNNGVVDDSQLPKDRFSAERLKGVDSTLKIQPAKLEDSAVYLCASSLDLAPRNEQFFGPGTRLTVL.

The CDR3 is CASRYGNQPQHF. The CDR3 nucleotides are TGTGCCAGTAGGTACGGGAATCAGCCCCAGCATTTT. The chain carries TRBV2 and TRBJ1-5; D gene uncertain. CDR1 is SNHLY and CDR2 is FYNNEI in the germline V gene. Trimming left V 9 bases short and J 4 bases short, with 10 bases between. The CDR3 totals 12 residues.

The CDR3 sequence is CASSPGTTDTQYF. CDR3 sequence (DNA): TGTGCCAGCAGCCCTGGGACTACAGATACGCAGTATTTT. J is TRBJ2-3 and V is TRBV5-6; D possibly corresponds to TRBD2 (6 bases). Trimming left V 4 bases short and J 3 bases short, with 9 bases between. CDR3 length: 13 amino acids. Germline lookup yields CDR1 SGHDT and CDR2 YYEEEE.

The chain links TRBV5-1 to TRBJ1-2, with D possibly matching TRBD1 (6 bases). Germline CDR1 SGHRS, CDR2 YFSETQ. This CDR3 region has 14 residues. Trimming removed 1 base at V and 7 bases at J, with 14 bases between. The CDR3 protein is CASSLLSGEAGYTF. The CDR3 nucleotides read TGCGCCAGCAGCTTGTTGTCAGGGGAGGCTGGCTACACCTTC.

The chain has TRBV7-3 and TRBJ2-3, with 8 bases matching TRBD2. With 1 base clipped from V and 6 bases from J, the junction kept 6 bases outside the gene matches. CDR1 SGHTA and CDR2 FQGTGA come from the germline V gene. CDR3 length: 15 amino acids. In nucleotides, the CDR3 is TGTGCCAGCAGCTTAATAGGGACTAGTGCCGATACGCAGTATTTT. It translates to CASSLIGTSADTQYF.

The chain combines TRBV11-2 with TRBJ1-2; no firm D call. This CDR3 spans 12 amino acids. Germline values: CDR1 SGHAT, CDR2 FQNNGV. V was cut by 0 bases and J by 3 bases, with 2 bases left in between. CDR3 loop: CASSLDHYGYTF. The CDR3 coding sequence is TGTGCCAGCAGCTTAGATCACTATGGCTACACCTTC. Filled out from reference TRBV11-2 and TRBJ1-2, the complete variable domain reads EAGVAQSPRYKIIEKRQSVAFWCNPISGHATLYWYQQILGQGPKLLIQFQNNGVVDDSQLPKDRFSAERLKGVDSTLKIQPAKLEDSAVYLCASSLDHYGYTFGSGTRLTVV.

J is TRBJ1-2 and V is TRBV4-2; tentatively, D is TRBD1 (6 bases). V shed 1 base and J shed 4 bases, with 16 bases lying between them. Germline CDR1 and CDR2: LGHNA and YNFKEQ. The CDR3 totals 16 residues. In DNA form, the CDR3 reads TGTGCCAGCAGCCAAGTCCAGTCGGGGGCGGGCTATGGCTACACCTTC. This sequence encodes CASSQVQSGAGYGYTF.

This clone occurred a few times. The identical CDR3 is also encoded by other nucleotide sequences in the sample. The CDR3 loop reads CASSPGGNEQFF. The CDR3 nucleotides read TGTGCCAGCAGCCCGGGGGGCAATGAGCAGTTCTTC. The chain has TRBV6-6 and TRBJ2-1; 7 bases are shared with TRBD2. The germline CDR1 and CDR2 sequences are MNHNY and SVGAGI (reference sequence). V shed 6 bases, J shed 6 bases, and the junction held 2 bases outside the gene matches. This CDR3 has 12 residues.

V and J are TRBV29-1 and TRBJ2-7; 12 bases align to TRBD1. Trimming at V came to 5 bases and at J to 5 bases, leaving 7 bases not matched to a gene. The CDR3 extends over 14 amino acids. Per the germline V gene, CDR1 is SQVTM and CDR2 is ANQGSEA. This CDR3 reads CSVNPGTGGHEQYF. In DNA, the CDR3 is TGCAGCGTTAATCCCGGGACAGGGGGCCACGAGCAGTACTTC.

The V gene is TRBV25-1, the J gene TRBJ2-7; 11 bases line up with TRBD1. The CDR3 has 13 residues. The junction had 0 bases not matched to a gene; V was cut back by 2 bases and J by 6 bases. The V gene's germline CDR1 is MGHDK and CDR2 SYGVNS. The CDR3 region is CASSEGTGGEQYF. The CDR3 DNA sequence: TGTGCCAGCAGTGAAGGGACAGGGGGCGAGCAGTACTTC.

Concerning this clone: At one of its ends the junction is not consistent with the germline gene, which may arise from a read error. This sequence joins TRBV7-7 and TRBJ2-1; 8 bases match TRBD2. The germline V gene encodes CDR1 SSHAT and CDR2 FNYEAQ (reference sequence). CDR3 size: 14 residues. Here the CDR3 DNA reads TGTGCTAGCAGCCCATCAGCCGGACTAGCCGGGCAGTTCTTC. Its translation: CASSPSAGLAGQFF.

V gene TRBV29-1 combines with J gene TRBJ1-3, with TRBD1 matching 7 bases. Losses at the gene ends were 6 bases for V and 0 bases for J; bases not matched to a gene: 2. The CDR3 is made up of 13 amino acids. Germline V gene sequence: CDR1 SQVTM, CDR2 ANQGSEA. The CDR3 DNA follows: TGCAGCGTAGGGGGCAGCTCTGGAAACACCATATATTTT. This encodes CSVGGSSGNTIYF.

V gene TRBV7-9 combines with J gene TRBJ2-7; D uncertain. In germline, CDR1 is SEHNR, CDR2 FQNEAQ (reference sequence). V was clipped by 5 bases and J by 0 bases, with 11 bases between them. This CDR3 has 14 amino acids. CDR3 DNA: TGTGCCAGCAGCCTTCCCGGCCGCTCCTACGAGCAGTACTTC. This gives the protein CASSLPGRSYEQYF.

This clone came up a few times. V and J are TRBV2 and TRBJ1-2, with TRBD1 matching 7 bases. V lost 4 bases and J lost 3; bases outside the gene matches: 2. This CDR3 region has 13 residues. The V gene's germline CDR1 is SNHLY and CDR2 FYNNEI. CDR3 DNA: TGTGCCAGCAGTGGACAGGGATACTATGGCTACACCTTC. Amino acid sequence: CASSGQGYYGYTF.

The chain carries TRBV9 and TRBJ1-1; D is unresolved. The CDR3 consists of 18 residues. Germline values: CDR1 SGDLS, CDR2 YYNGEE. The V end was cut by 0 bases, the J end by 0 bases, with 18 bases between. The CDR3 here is CASSVGSRGSEMNTEAFF. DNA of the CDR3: TGTGCCAGCAGCGTAGGCTCGCGAGGGTCGGAGATGAACACTGAAGCTTTCTTT.

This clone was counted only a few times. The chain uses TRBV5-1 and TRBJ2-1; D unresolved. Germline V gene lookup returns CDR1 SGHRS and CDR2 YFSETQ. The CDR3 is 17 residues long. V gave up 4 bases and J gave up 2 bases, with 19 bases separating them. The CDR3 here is CASSVIIGGPPYNEQFF. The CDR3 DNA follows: TGCGCCAGCAGCGTTATAATCGGTGGGCCACCCTACAATGAGCAGTTCTTC.

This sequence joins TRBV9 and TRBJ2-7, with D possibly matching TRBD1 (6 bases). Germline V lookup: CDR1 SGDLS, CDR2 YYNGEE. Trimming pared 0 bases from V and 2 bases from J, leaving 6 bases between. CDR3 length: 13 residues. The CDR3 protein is CASSVGTAYEQYF. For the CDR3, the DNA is TGTGCCAGCAGCGTAGGGACAGCCTACGAGCAGTACTTC. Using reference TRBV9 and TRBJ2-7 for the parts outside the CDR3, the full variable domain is DSGVTQTPKHLITATGQRVTLRCSPRSGDLSVYWYQQSLDQGLQFLIQYYNGEERAKGNILERFSAQQFPDLHSELNLSSLELGDSALYFCASSVGTAYEQYFGPGTRLTVT.

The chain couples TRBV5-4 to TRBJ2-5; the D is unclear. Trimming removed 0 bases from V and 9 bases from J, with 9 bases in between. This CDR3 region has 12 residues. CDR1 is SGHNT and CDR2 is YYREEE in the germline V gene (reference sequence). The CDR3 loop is CASSLGAQAQYF. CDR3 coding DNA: TGTGCCAGCAGCTTGGGGGCCCAGGCCCAGTACTTC. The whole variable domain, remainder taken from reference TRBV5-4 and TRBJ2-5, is ETGVTQSPTHLIKTRGQQVTLRCSSQSGHNTVSWYQQALGQGPQFIFQYYREEENGRGNFPPRFSGLQFPNYSSELNVNALELDDSALYLCASSLGAQAQYFGPGTRLLVL.

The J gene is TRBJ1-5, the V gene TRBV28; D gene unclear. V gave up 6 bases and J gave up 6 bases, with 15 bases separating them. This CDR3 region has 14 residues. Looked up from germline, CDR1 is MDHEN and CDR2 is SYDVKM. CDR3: CASSESYGGQPQHF. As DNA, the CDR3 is TGTGCCAGCAGCGAATCCTATGGAGGTCAGCCCCAGCATTTT.

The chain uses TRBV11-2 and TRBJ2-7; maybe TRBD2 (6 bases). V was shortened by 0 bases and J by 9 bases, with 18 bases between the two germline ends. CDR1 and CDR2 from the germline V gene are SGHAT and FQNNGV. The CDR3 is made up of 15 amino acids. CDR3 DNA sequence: TGTGCCAGCAGCTTAGAATCTTATATCGGGGGAGCGCAGTACTTC. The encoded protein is CASSLESYIGGAQYF.

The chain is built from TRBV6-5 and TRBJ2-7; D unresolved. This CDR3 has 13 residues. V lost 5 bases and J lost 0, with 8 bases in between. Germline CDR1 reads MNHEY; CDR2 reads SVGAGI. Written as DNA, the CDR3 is TGTGCCAGCAGTGCGGCGCACTCCTACGAGCAGTACTTC. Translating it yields CASSAAHSYEQYF.

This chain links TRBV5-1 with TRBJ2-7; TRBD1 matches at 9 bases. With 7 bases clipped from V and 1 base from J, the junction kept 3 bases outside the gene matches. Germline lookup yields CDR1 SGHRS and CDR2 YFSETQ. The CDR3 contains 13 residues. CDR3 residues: CASRGQGSYEQYF. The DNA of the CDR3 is TGCGCCAGCCGCGGACAGGGGTCCTACGAGCAGTACTTC.